This T cell receptor (beta chain) was captured in a study of blood T cell repertoires in COVID-19. Study-level information: Samples representing acute and convalescent COVID-19 were sourced from the United States, Italy and Spain. From T cells, B-cell-depleted T cells, or PBMCs came the material, which was cDNA or gDNA.

Trimming removed 3 bases from V and 1 base from J; junction bases left unmatched: 5. CDR1 is SNHLY, CDR2 FYNNEI, per germline. The CDR3 is made up of 15 amino acids. Original handling: The assay estimated nucleated cells by amplifying reference gene primers. The repertoire was sequenced with immunoSEQ multiplex PCR; TCRdb's copy has only in-frame clones and lacks some. D and trimming come from the DNA, and the V and J calls and clone size come from that table. This table holds around 120,000 clones, roughly 70% found once. The chain carries TRBV2 and TRBJ2-5; 7 bases map to TRBD2. The specimen was peripheral blood. The clonotype comes from a human donor with acute or convalescent COVID-19. The donor label of this sample is uncertain. As DNA, the CDR3 is TGTGCCAGCAGTGACCCCCAGCGGGGCCAAGAGACCCAGTACTTC. Translation gives CASSDPQRGQETQYF.